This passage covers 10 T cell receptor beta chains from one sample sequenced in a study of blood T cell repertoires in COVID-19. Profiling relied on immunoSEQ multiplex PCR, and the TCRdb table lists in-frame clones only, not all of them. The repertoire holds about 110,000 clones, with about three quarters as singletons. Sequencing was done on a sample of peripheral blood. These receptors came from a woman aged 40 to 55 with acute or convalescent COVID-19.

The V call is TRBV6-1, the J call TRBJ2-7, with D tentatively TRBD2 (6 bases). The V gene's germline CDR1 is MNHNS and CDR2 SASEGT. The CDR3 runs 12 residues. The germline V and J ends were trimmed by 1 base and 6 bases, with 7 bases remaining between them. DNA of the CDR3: TGTGCCAGCAGTGAAGGGGGAGGCGAGCAGTACTTC. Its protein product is CASSEGGGEQYF.

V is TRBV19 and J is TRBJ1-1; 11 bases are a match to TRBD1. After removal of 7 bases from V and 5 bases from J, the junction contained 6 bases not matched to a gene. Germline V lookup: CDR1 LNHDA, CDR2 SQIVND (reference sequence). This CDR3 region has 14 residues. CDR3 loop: CASTVDRGRTEAFF. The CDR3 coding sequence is TGTGCCAGTACTGTGGACAGGGGGCGAACTGAAGCTTTCTTT.

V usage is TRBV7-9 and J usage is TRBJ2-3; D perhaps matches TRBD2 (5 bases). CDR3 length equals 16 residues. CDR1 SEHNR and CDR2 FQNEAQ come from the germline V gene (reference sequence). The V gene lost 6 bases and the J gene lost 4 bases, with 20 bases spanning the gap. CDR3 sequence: CASRPIDRVGADTQYF. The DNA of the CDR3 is TGTGCCAGCAGACCTATCGACCGCGTCGGGGCAGATACGCAGTATTTT.

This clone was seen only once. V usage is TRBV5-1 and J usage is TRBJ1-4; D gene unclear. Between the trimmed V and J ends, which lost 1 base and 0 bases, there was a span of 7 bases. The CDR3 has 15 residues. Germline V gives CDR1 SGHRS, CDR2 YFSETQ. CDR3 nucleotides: TGCGCCAGCAGCTTGCCCACTACAACTAATGAAAAACTGTTTTTT. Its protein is CASSLPTTTNEKLFF.

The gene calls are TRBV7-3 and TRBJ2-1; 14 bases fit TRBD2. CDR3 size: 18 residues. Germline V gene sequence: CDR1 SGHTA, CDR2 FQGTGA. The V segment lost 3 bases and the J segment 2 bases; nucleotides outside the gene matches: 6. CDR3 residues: CASSFGTSGGGPYNEQFF. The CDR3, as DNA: TGTGCCAGCAGCTTTGGGACTAGCGGGGGAGGACCCTACAATGAGCAGTTCTTC.

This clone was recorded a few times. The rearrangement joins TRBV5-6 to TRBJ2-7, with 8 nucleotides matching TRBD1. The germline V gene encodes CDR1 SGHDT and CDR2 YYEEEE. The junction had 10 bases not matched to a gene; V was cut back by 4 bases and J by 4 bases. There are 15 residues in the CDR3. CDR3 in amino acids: CASSRGQGMSYEQYF. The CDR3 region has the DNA TGTGCCAGCAGCCGCGGACAGGGAATGTCGTACGAGCAGTACTTC.

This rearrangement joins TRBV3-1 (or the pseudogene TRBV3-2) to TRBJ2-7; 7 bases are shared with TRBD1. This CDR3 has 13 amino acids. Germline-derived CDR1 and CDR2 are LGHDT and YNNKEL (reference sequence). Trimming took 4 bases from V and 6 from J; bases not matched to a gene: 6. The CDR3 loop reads CASSLTGLGEQYF. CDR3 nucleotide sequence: TGTGCCAGCAGCCTGACAGGGTTAGGCGAGCAGTACTTC.

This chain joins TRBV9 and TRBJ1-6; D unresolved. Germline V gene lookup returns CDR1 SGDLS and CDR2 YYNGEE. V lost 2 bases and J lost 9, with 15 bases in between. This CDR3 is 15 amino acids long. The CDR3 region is CASSVWEGSASPLHF. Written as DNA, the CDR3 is TGTGCCAGCAGCGTGTGGGAGGGTTCGGCTTCACCCCTCCACTTT. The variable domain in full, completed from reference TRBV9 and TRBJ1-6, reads DSGVTQTPKHLITATGQRVTLRCSPRSGDLSVYWYQQSLDQGLQFLIQYYNGEERAKGNILERFSAQQFPDLHSELNLSSLELGDSALYFCASSVWEGSASPLHFGNGTRLTVT.

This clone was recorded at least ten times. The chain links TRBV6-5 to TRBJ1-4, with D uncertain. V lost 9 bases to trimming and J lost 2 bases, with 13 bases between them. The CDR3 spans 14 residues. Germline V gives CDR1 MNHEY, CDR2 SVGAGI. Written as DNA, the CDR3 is TGTGCCAGTACCCCGGGGTGGACTAATGAAAAACTGTTTTTT. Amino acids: CASTPGWTNEKLFF.

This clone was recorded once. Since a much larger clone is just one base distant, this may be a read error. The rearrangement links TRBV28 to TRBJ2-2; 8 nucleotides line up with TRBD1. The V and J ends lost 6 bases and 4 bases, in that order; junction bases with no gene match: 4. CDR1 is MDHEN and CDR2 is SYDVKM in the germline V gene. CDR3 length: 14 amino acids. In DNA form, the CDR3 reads TGTGCCAGCAGCCGGGGACAGGTCACCGGGGAGCTGTTTTTT. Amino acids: CASSRGQVTGELFF.